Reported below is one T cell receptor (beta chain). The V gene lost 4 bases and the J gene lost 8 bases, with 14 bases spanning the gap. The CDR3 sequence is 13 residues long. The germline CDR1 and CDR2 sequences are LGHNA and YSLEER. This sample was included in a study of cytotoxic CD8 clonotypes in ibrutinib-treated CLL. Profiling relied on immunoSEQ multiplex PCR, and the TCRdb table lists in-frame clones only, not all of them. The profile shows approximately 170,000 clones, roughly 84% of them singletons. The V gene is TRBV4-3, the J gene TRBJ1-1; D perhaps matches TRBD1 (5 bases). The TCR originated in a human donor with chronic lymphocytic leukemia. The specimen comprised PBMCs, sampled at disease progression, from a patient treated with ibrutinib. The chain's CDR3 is CASSPRPGGEAFF. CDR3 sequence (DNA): TGCGCCAGCAGCCCCCGACCCGGGGGGGAAGCTTTCTTT.